What follows describes a single T cell receptor beta chain. Its antigen remains unknown. Using immunoSEQ multiplex PCR, the repertoire was profiled, and TCRdb retains in-frame clones only, with some absent. The profile shows some 200,000 clones, roughly 94% of them singletons. The data are from a study of T cell responses to AZD1222 COVID-19 vaccine. Germline V gives CDR1 SGHNT, CDR2 YYREEE (reference sequence). The CDR3 totals 14 residues. Between the trimmed V and J ends, which lost 0 bases and 2 bases, there was a span of 5 bases. General study results and limits: Repertoires were obtained solely post-peak T cell response. White British people made up most donors, females outnumbered males, and clonal diversity was possibly underestimated. Nearly half of the spike-specific TCRs reportedly recognize variant regions that carry no mutations. Spike-specific TCRs gained breadth and depth after people received two AZD1222 doses.

The V and J genes are TRBV5-4 and TRBJ2-2; the D is unclear. The material was peripheral blood, obtained 28 days after the second dose of the MenACWY control vaccine. The receptor's source is an adult who received the MenACWY meningococcal vaccine as a control. CDR3 DNA sequence: TGTGCCAGCAGCTTGGAAGATAACACCGGGGAGCTGTTTTTT. This codes for CASSLEDNTGELFF.